These 10 T cell receptor beta chains came from one sample sequenced in a study of shared clonotypes between healthy human individuals (dated by TCRdb to about 2020). Library creation used the immunoSEQ multiplex PCR assay. TCRdb retrieved this table from immuneACCESS and kept in-frame rearrangements only. Not all clones are present; in checked studies, unresolved V genes account for under half, and no reason is known for the remainder. The sample yields more than 400,000 clones; about 72% were counted once. About 12% of the sample lies in the top ten. The source material was PBMCs. Receptor source: a woman between 35 and 50 years old in good health. Some clones in this sample may be carry-over from other donors' samples.

The chain couples TRBV28 to TRBJ2-1; D might be TRBD2 (6 bases). Trimming left V 7 bases short and J 10 bases short, with 17 bases between. The CDR3 contains 13 residues. From germline, CDR1 is MDHEN and CDR2 SYDVKM. The CDR3 protein is CASTDQGGLEQFF. The CDR3 nucleotides are TGTGCCAGCACGGACCAGGGAGGCCTAGAGCAGTTCTTC.

V and J are TRBV11-2 and TRBJ2-2; unclear D gene. This CDR3 has 15 residues. Germline lookup yields CDR1 SGHAT and CDR2 FQNNGV. V dropped 5 bases and J dropped 2 bases, with 12 bases sitting between them. The CDR3 coding sequence is TGTGCCAGCAGCCCGCCAGGAACTAACACCGGGGAGCTGTTTTTT. Protein: CASSPPGTNTGELFF.

This clone occurred once. The chain combines TRBV2 with TRBJ2-1, with D possibly TRBD2 on 6 matching bases. The CDR3 has 15 residues. Looked up from germline, CDR1 is SNHLY and CDR2 is FYNNEI. Between the trimmed V and J ends, which lost 4 bases and 0 bases, there was a span of 10 bases. The CDR3 spells CASSVAGPSYNEQFF. The CDR3 region has the DNA TGTGCCAGCAGTGTCGCGGGACCCTCCTACAATGAGCAGTTCTTC.

J is TRBJ1-3 and V is TRBV2; no firm D call. Germline CDR1 SNHLY, CDR2 FYNNEI. Deletions cut 6 bases from V and 7 bases from J, with 16 bases between. The CDR3 consists of 14 residues. The CDR3 reads CASSWTGFGNTIYF. As DNA, the CDR3 is TGTGCCAGCAGCTGGACGGGATTCGGGAACACCATATATTTT.

The chain links TRBV28 to TRBJ2-3; 9 bases align to TRBD1. In germline, CDR1 is MDHEN, CDR2 SYDVKM. V gave up 6 bases and J gave up 4 bases; unmatched junction bases: 14. This CDR3 spans 17 amino acids. In DNA, the CDR3 is TGTGCCAGCAGCTCCCCGATAACAGGGGGCGCGGCAGATACGCAGTATTTT. It encodes CASSSPITGGAADTQYF.

The chain joins TRBV6-1 to TRBJ2-5, with no clear D. V dropped 3 bases and J dropped 5 bases, with 10 bases sitting between them. The length of the CDR3 is 13 residues. CDR1 MNHNS and CDR2 SASEGT come from the germline V gene. The CDR3 DNA is TGTGCCAGCAGTGAGCTTTGGGCGGAGACCCAGTACTTC. Its translation is CASSELWAETQYF.

V and J are TRBV6-1 and TRBJ2-2; D is unclear. The ends were cut back, 2 bases at V and 4 bases at J, with 5 bases in the middle. CDR3 length: 13 residues. Looked up from germline, CDR1 is MNHNS and CDR2 is SASEGT. CDR3 residues: CASSELGTGELFF. The CDR3 nucleotides are TGTGCCAGCAGTGAACTTGGCACCGGGGAGCTGTTTTTT.

CDR3 bases: TGTGCCAGTAGTGCGACTAGCGGGAGCGGTGAGCAGTTCTTC. Translation: CASSATSGSGEQFF. This rearrangement joins TRBV19 to TRBJ2-1; 12 bases are a match to TRBD2. Germline lookup yields CDR1 LNHDA and CDR2 SQIVND (reference sequence). The CDR3 length is 14 residues. V shed 5 bases and J 9 bases; nucleotides not matched to a gene: 5.

Comments on this clone: This is likely an artifact of a read error, given a far larger clone one base away. At the DNA level, this CDR3 is encoded by other sequences in the same sample as well. The DNA of the CDR3 is TGCGCCAGCAGTCCCCGTAGGGAGTCTGGTTACACCTTC. Translation: CASSPRRESGYTF. This sequence joins TRBV4-3 and TRBJ1-2; D remains unclear. This CDR3 comprises 13 residues. Germline V gene sequence: CDR1 LGHNA, CDR2 YSLEER. V was pared by 6 bases and J by 11 bases, with 19 bases between.

A note on this clone: The germline gene is not matched at one end of the junction; a read error may be the cause. The chain uses TRBV5-6 and TRBJ2-5; the match to TRBD1 covers 9 bases. The CDR3 is 14 amino acids. Germline assignment: CDR1 SGHDT and CDR2 YYEEEE. This chain's CDR3 is CASSRDRAWGTRYF. CDR3 nucleotide sequence: TGTGCCAGCAGCCGGGACAGGGCCTGGGGGACCCGGTACTTC.